The 27 T cell receptor beta chains below all came from one sample that was sequenced in a study of cytomegalovirus exposure and HLA in healthy donors. A multiplex PCR was run with 60 Vbeta primers and 13 Jbeta primers. Repertoires were generated with immunoSEQ multiplex PCR, while TCRdb's copy carries only in-frame clones and drops some. This sample has over 130,000 clones, with under 90% found just once. Sequenced material: PBMCs. These receptors were obtained from a male donor in good health and CMV-seronegative.

The chain joins TRBV5-4 to TRBJ2-3; the D is unclear. Deletions cut 0 bases from V and 8 bases from J, with 22 bases between. This CDR3 contains 17 residues. Looked up from germline, CDR1 is SGHNT and CDR2 is YYREEE (reference sequence). Here the CDR3 reads CASSLDPTPPNVGTQYF. In DNA form, the CDR3 reads TGTGCCAGCAGCTTGGATCCGACTCCTCCTAATGTTGGTACGCAGTATTTT.

The chain links TRBV7-8 to TRBJ1-1; perhaps TRBD1 as D (6 bases). The V and J ends lost 1 base and 4 bases respectively, with 13 bases between them. There are 15 residues in the CDR3. Per germline, CDR1 SGHVS and CDR2 FQNEAQ. The CDR3 region has the DNA TGTGCCAGCAGCTTAGGGGCCAGGGGCACCACTGAAGCTTTCTTT. This encodes CASSLGARGTTEAFF.

The J gene is TRBJ1-5, the V gene TRBV6-6, with D uncertain. The CDR3 covers 13 residues. The V end lost 0 bases, the J end lost 4 bases, and 4 bases lay between the germline ends. Germline V CDR1 and CDR2: MNHNY, SVGAGI (reference sequence). For the CDR3, the DNA is TGTGCCAGCAGTTACTCCCCTAATCAGCCCCAGCATTTT. Its translation: CASSYSPNQPQHF.

The J gene is TRBJ2-3, the V gene TRBV19, with D possibly matching TRBD2 (6 bases). V was cut by 4 bases and J by 0 bases, with 14 bases left in between. The CDR3 loop spans 16 amino acids. Germline assignment: CDR1 LNHDA and CDR2 SQIVND (reference sequence). The CDR3 loop is CASSSFPGLSTDTQYF. In nucleotides, the CDR3 is TGTGCCAGTAGTAGTTTCCCGGGACTCAGCACAGATACGCAGTATTTT.

DNA of the CDR3: TGTGCCAGTATGGGAATTTTAGCGGGAGGGGGATCCTACAATGAGCAGTTCTTC. Residues: CASMGILAGGGSYNEQFF. J is TRBJ2-1 and V is TRBV19, with 11 bases lining up with TRBD2. V shed 7 bases and J 1 base; nucleotides not matched to a gene: 12. The CDR3 runs 18 residues. Germline loops: CDR1 LNHDA, CDR2 SQIVND (reference sequence).

This clone was found a few times. The chain joins TRBV7-2 to TRBJ2-7, with D possibly TRBD1 on 7 matching bases. The V gene lost 5 bases and the J gene lost 3 bases, with 11 bases spanning the gap. The germline gives CDR1 SGHTA, CDR2 FQGNSA. The CDR3 covers 13 residues. The CDR3: CASSGGTDYEQYF. CDR3 nucleotides: TGTGCCAGCAGCGGAGGGACAGACTACGAGCAGTACTTC.

This chain connects TRBV14 to TRBJ2-7, with D perhaps matching TRBD2 (5 bases). The length of the CDR3 is 16 residues. CDR1 and CDR2 (germline): SGHDN, FVKESK. The germline V and J ends were trimmed by 3 bases and 2 bases, with 17 bases remaining between them. CDR3 region: CASSHRWTALTYEQYF. The CDR3 DNA reads as TGTGCCAGCAGCCATCGGTGGACTGCCCTGACCTACGAGCAGTACTTC.

The chain has TRBV28 and TRBJ1-2; D unresolved. The V gene lost 7 bases and the J gene lost 4 bases, with 10 bases spanning the gap. Germline lookup yields CDR1 MDHEN and CDR2 SYDVKM. The CDR3 extends over 12 amino acids. The CDR3 DNA is TGTGCCAGCACCCGGGAGTCCTATGGCTACACCTTC. It is translated as CASTRESYGYTF.

This chain links TRBV30 with TRBJ2-2; perhaps TRBD1 as D (5 bases). Germline V gene lookup returns CDR1 GTSNPN and CDR2 SVGIG (reference sequence). Trimming left V 4 bases short and J 3 bases short, with 18 bases between. This CDR3 has 16 residues. DNA of the CDR3: TGTGCCTGGAACTACCAGGACACCCGATACACCGGGGAGCTGTTTTTT. Translation: CAWNYQDTRYTGELFF.

The rearrangement uses TRBV11-2 and TRBJ2-7, with a weak D call TRBD2 (5 bases). Germline V gene sequence: CDR1 SGHAT, CDR2 FQNNGV. V gave up 4 bases and J gave up 5 bases, with 21 bases separating them. CDR3 length: 16 amino acids. For the CDR3, the DNA is TGTGCCAGCAGCTCCCCTGGGAAGGGAGATCGACACGAGCAGTACTTC. Translating gives CASSSPGKGDRHEQYF.

This clone came up once. The CDR3 DNA sequence: TGTGCCAGCAGTCCTAAGCGGGTTAAGCCTGGTGAGCAGTTCTTC. Translation gives CASSPKRVKPGEQFF. V usage is TRBV6-5 and J usage is TRBJ2-1, with TRBD2 as a possible D gene (6 bases). This CDR3 has 15 residues. Trimming took off 5 bases at V and 9 bases at J, with 20 bases between the two ends. The germline V gene has CDR1 MNHEY and CDR2 SVGAGI.

J is TRBJ2-1 and V is TRBV9, with 9 bases that match TRBD2. The CDR3 spans 16 residues. The germline V gene encodes CDR1 SGDLS and CDR2 YYNGEE. With 1 base clipped from V and 5 bases from J, the junction kept 7 bases outside the gene matches. Written as DNA, the CDR3 is TGTGCCAGCAGCGTATTGGACCTAGCGGGGAACAATGAGCAGTTCTTC. The encoded protein is CASSVLDLAGNNEQFF.

The chain links TRBV9 to TRBJ2-1; 14 nucleotides align to TRBD2. This CDR3 is 15 amino acids long. Germline-derived CDR1 and CDR2 are SGDLS and YYNGEE. Trimming removed 0 bases from V and 9 bases from J; junction bases left unmatched: 2. The CDR3, as DNA: TGTGCCAGCAGCGTAGCCGGGACTAGCGGGAGTGAGCAGTTCTTC. This sequence encodes CASSVAGTSGSEQFF.

This rearrangement joins TRBV27 to TRBJ1-5; TRBD1 might be the D (5 bases). The CDR3 length is 12 residues. V dropped 0 bases and J dropped 9 bases, with 6 bases sitting between them. Germline CDR1 reads MNHEY; CDR2 reads SMNVEV (reference sequence). CDR3 sequence: CASSLSGRPQHF. CDR3 nucleotides: TGTGCCAGCAGTTTATCGGGGCGGCCCCAGCATTTT.

The chain recombines TRBV6-5 with TRBJ2-7, with a weak D call TRBD1 (6 bases). The CDR3 totals 15 residues. V was pared by 7 bases and J by 2 bases, with 18 bases between. From germline, CDR1 is MNHEY and CDR2 SVGAGI. The CDR3 here is CASTIGGGGTYEQYF. In DNA form, the CDR3 reads TGTGCCAGCACCATTGGGGGCGGAGGTACCTACGAGCAGTACTTC.

This chain links TRBV25-1 with TRBJ2-7; a weak D match, TRBD1 (5 bases). Germline V lookup: CDR1 MGHDK, CDR2 SYGVNS. Trimming took 2 bases from V and 9 from J, leaving 20 bases between them. The CDR3 has 15 residues. The DNA for the CDR3 is TGTGCCAGCAGTGAAGCGCGGACAATTCTACGAGGGCAGTACTTC. As protein: CASSEARTILRGQYF.

This clone was counted a single time. The chain has TRBV27 and TRBJ2-7, with 7 nucleotides matching TRBD1. The V gene end was trimmed by 5 bases and the J gene end by 2 bases; junction bases not matched to a gene: 9. Germline CDR1 is MNHEY and CDR2 is SMNVEV (reference sequence). The CDR3 length is 15 residues. The CDR3 is CASSVRQGATYEQYF. The CDR3 DNA is TGTGCCAGCAGTGTACGACAGGGTGCCACCTACGAGCAGTACTTC.

This chain connects TRBV7-2 to TRBJ1-5; D gene uncertain. Deletions cut 3 bases from V and 0 bases from J, with 3 bases between. The germline V gene encodes CDR1 SGHTA and CDR2 FQGNSA. The CDR3 covers 13 residues. The CDR3 DNA reads TGTGCCAGCAGCTTTAATAGCAATCAGCCCCAGCATTTT. Protein product: CASSFNSNQPQHF. The variable domain in full, with the rest retrieved from reference TRBV7-2 and TRBJ1-5, is GAGVSQSPSNKVTEKGKDVELRCDPISGHTALYWYRQSLGQGLEFLIYFQGNSAPDKSGLPSDRFSAERTGGSVSTLTIQRTQQEDSAVYLCASSFNSNQPQHFGDGTRLSIL.

This chain joins TRBV12-1 and TRBJ2-3; TRBD2, the table's D call, was not compared with the DNA. TRBV12-1 is a pseudogene segment. There are 16 residues in the CDR3. This CDR3 reads CASHKDFGSMADTQYF. The CDR3 nucleotides are TGTGCCAGCCACAAGGATTTCGGGAGTATGGCAGATACGCAGTATTTT.

CDR3 amino acids: CASNKAGGSYNEQFF. CDR3 coding DNA: TGTGCCAGCAATAAAGCGGGAGGATCCTACAATGAGCAGTTCTTC. This chain uses TRBV6-5 with TRBJ2-1; 9 nucleotides match TRBD2. Germline lookup yields CDR1 MNHEY and CDR2 SVGAGI. The V and J ends lost 7 bases and 1 base, in that order; junction bases with no gene match: 5. This CDR3 is built from 15 residues.

This chain connects TRBV7-3 to TRBJ2-7; D perhaps matches TRBD1 (5 bases). Trimming took 5 bases from V and 1 from J, leaving 15 bases between them. This CDR3 is built from 15 residues. Germline V gene sequence: CDR1 SGHTA, CDR2 FQGTGA. The DNA of the CDR3 is TGTGCCAGCAGCCAAGGACACCCCGGGTCCTACGAGCAGTACTTC. Encoded protein: CASSQGHPGSYEQYF.

This clone was counted a single time. The CDR3 region is CASSLVRDEQYF. The DNA for the CDR3 is TGTGCCAGCAGCTTAGTTAGAGACGAGCAGTACTTC. The gene calls are TRBV7-2 and TRBJ2-7; D is undetermined. The CDR3 totals 12 residues. The V gene lost 1 base and the J gene lost 5 bases, with 6 bases spanning the gap. Germline-derived CDR1 and CDR2 are SGHTA and FQGNSA. The variable domain in full, completed from reference TRBV7-2 and TRBJ2-7, reads GAGVSQSPSNKVTEKGKDVELRCDPISGHTALYWYRQSLGQGLEFLIYFQGNSAPDKSGLPSDRFSAERTGGSVSTLTIQRTQQEDSAVYLCASSLVRDEQYFGPGTRLTVT.

The chain joins TRBV28 to TRBJ2-3; 12 nucleotides match TRBD2. The V segment lost 6 bases and the J segment 2 bases; nucleotides outside the gene matches: 6. Germline V gene data show CDR1 as MDHEN and CDR2 as SYDVKM. The CDR3 has 16 residues. The CDR3 loop is CASRDLAGGTTDTQYF. CDR3 sequence (DNA): TGTGCCAGCAGGGACCTAGCGGGAGGGACCACAGATACGCAGTATTTT.

The chain couples TRBV7-2 to TRBJ2-2; TRBD2 matches 10 bases. The junction had 6 bases not matched to a gene; V was cut back by 4 bases and J by 4 bases. This CDR3 comprises 16 residues. Germline V gene lookup returns CDR1 SGHTA and CDR2 FQGNSA. The CDR3, as DNA: TGTGCCAGCAGCTGGACTAGCGGAGAGGGCACCGGGGAGCTGTTTTTT. Translated: CASSWTSGEGTGELFF. The variable domain in full, with the rest retrieved from reference TRBV7-2 and TRBJ2-2, is GAGVSQSPSNKVTEKGKDVELRCDPISGHTALYWYRQSLGQGLEFLIYFQGNSAPDKSGLPSDRFSAERTGGSVSTLTIQRTQQEDSAVYLCASSWTSGEGTGELFFGEGSRLTVL.

The chain combines TRBV27 with TRBJ1-2; D is unresolved. V gave up 8 bases and J gave up 3 bases, with 13 bases separating them. The CDR3 consists of 13 residues. Per germline, CDR1 MNHEY and CDR2 SMNVEV (reference sequence). The CDR3 sequence is CASGGGLHYGYTF. CDR3 DNA sequence: TGTGCCAGCGGTGGAGGGCTGCACTATGGCTACACCTTC.

The genes are TRBV25-1 and TRBJ1-2; D gene ambiguous. The CDR3 runs to 14 residues. The V gene's germline CDR1 is MGHDK and CDR2 SYGVNS. Trimming shortened V by 3 bases and J by 12 bases, and 20 bases separated the two germline ends. The CDR3 bases are TGTGCCAGCAGTGACTCTGTCCGGGGTGATTCTAACACCTTC. It specifies CASSDSVRGDSNTF.

This clone was counted only a few times. The V and J genes are TRBV4-3 and TRBJ2-7; 7 bases line up with TRBD2. The CDR3 runs 16 residues. From germline, CDR1 is LGHNA and CDR2 YSLEER. The ends lost 3 bases at V and 0 bases at J; junction bases unmatched: 8. The CDR3 protein is CASSHERAGSSYEQYF. The CDR3 nucleotides are TGCGCCAGCAGCCATGAAAGAGCGGGGAGCTCCTACGAGCAGTACTTC.